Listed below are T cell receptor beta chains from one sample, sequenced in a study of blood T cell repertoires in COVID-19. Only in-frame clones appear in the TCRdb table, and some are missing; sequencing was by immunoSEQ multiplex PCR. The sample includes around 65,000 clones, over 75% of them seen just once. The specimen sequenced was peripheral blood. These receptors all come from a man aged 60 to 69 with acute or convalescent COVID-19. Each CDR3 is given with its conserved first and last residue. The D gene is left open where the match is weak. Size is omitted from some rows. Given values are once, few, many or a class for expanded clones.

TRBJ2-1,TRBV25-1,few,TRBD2,CASGELAGDDEQFF,TGTGCCAGCGGGGAACTAGCGGGAGATGATGAGCAGTTCTTC
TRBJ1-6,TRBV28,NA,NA,CASSLNSPLHF,TGTGCCAGCAGCCTCAATTCACCCCTCCACTTT
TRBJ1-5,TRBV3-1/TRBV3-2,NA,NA,CASARGDRQPQHF,TGTGCCTCGGCCAGGGGCGATCGGCAGCCCCAGCATTTT
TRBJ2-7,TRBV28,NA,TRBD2,CASSPRGSGSWFEQYF,TGTGCCAGCAGCCCTAGGGGTAGCGGGAGTTGGTTCGAGCAGTACTTC
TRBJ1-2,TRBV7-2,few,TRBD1,CASSLGDREWAGYTF,TGTGCCAGCAGCTTAGGCGACAGGGAGTGGGCTGGCTACACCTTC
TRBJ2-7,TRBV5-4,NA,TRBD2,CASGGVAGPEQYF,TGTGCCAGCGGAGGGGTAGCGGGACCCGAGCAGTACTTC
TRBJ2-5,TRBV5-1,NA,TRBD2,CASAGLAGETQYF,TGCGCCAGCGCGGGACTAGCCGGGGAGACCCAGTACTTC
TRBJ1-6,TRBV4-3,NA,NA,CASSQEAGGGGNSPLHF,TGCGCCAGCAGCCAAGAAGCGGGGGGTGGGGGCAATTCACCCCTCCACTTT
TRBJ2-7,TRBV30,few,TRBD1,CAWSKTGVGTGQYF,TGTGCCTGGAGTAAGACAGGGGTGGGGACTGGGCAGTACTTC
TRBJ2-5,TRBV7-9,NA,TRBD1,CASSLGLGGETQYF,TGTGCCAGCAGCTTAGGTTTAGGGGGCGAGACCCAGTACTTC